This TCR beta chain stems from a study of cytomegalovirus exposure and HLA in healthy donors (dated by TCRdb to between 2016 and 2019). For context, the study as a whole: According to an earlier analysis of several hundred of the donors, about 179 million T cells yielded some 110 million unique TCR beta sequences and 276 Gb of sequence data. An early release that covered fewer than 750 HLA-typed donors contained around 300 gigabases of sequencing data and around 80 million unique TCR sequences. The genetic ancestry cluster associated with self-reported Caucasian donors included 70% to 85% of the roughly 360 genotyped donors. The study aimed to test whether cataloging public T cell receptors could reveal signatures of past pathogen exposure. The T cell repertoires of 666 subjects were profiled by immunosequencing and related to cytomegalovirus serostatus. A separate validation cohort of roughly 130 different subjects was used in addition to the roughly 670-subject first cohort. To predict cytomegalovirus infection status, the study brought together high-throughput TCR immunosequencing, statistical association of individual TCRs with disease status, and machine learning. A later analysis re-analyzed previously published TCR beta repertoires from 500 to 700 donors and added high-resolution HLA genotyping to study TCR occurrence patterns. In the later analysis, no new phenotypic data were used to find candidate immune exposures; instead, reliance was placed on TCR beta sequences and their occurrence across donors. An earlier analysis of fewer than 700 of the donors applied high-throughput TCR beta sequencing to assess whether each TCR beta V gene segment acted as functional or pseudogenic. Donor age, sex, ethnicity and CMV serostatus were compiled alongside the repertoire data. A later genetic analysis took genome-wide SNP genotypes for about three fifths of the 666 donors and used that subset as a discovery cohort. Every repertoire in the discovery cohort had been generated on one and the same sequencing platform. Class I and class II HLA loci were covered by the typing at four-digit resolution. Typing coverage varied by locus: roughly 629-640 donors for A, B, C, DRB1 and DQB1; approximately 500 for DQA1; 600 to 610 for DPA1; roughly 450 for DPB1. Several DR-DQ haplotypes were treated as single units for association and clustering because of strong linkage in the cohort. Among roughly 400 genotyped donors of the cohort, an average of around 250,000 unique TCR beta nucleotide sequences was sequenced per donor, of which about 19% were non-productive.

The cohort was made up of roughly 670 healthy bone marrow donors. All cohort members were sampled while nominally healthy, although unrecorded immune exposures were likely present. The donor tested CMV seropositive and was one of the 289 seropositive cohort members. Each donor provided a peripheral blood sample, and peripheral blood mononuclear cells were used for TCR beta sequencing. Genomic DNA was extracted from the blood cell samples with the Qiagen DNeasy Blood Extraction Kit. As for this clone: Its target antigen remains unknown. No quality values exist for individual bases; no much larger clone is one base distant.

Overall results and qualifications from the work: A later analysis found that HLA-associated TCR beta chains were more clonally expanded and had lower generation probabilities than equally common non-associated chains. According to the authors, the approach could potentially be generalized to other disease states and immunological phenotypes. A later genetic analysis associated a missense DCLRE1C variant with V-gene and J-gene trimming of TCR beta chains, and an independent cohort replicated the association. The study listed over 150 TCR beta chains as associated with cytomegalovirus. In a later analysis, TCR association rates were found to vary across HLA loci, with the most associated TCRs seen for DRB1 alleles and the fewest for HLA-C alleles. According to a later analysis, most CMV-associated TCR beta chains appeared to be HLA-restricted, and the HLA associations seemed to be driven largely by CMV exposure. The cohort was sequenced for TCR beta chains only, and without alpha or paired-chain data the features that could be detected were limited. The presence/absence analyses assumed that sequencing depth was roughly uniform across donors, and that assumption may not be true. Some IMGT-functional V segments, including TRBV6-2 and TRBV6-3, could not be told apart with the 87-base-pair reads, so those segments were excluded. While some public TCRs were present in many individuals, most TCR sequences turned up only very rarely across donors. In both the original and validation cohorts, the classifier was reported to diagnose cytomegalovirus status with high specificity and sensitivity. Because HLA typing was missing for some donors at each locus, association tests included only the typed subset. In a later genetic analysis, fewer N-insertions in productive TCRs were reported among donors in an Asian-associated ancestry cluster than the roughly 640-donor mean. Specific HLA alleles were associated with 15,000 to 20,000 TCR beta sequences at a false discovery rate of 0.05 in a later analysis. In an earlier analysis of several hundred of the donors, most TCR beta V segments were observed in productive rearrangements about 87% or about 30% of the time, broadly matching IMGT annotations. A further reported finding was that TCR beta sequences accurately predicted the HLA-A and HLA-B alleles for most subjects in the first cohort. A later analysis reported that several top co-occurrence clusters appeared linked to parvovirus B19, influenza, CMV and Epstein-Barr virus. CMV serostatus was the only immune exposure information available for the cohort. Because counts were too low, roughly 17 rarely observed V segments, including chromosome 9 orphons, were left out of the earlier analysis of 587 of the donors. The sequencing pipeline was judged likely to have produced a cluster of highly shared sequence variants as a technical artifact. Correlated functional status among segregating V segments might reflect linkage disequilibrium, but an unknown experimental factor could not be ruled out. When HLA alleles, especially DR and DQ, strongly co-occurred, attributing TCR associations to individual alleles was difficult. Three of the identified cytomegalovirus-associated TCR beta chains were confirmed in vitro to be specific for cytomegalovirus antigens.

Library generation was performed with the immunoSEQ multiplex PCR assay. The multiplex PCR relied on a mix of 60 forward primers for TCR Vbeta segments and 13 reverse primers for TCR Jbeta segments. The CDR3 region of rearranged TCR beta genes was amplified from genomic DNA with a multiplex PCR assay. On the Illumina HiSeq System, the amplified TCR beta libraries were sequenced as 87-base-pair reads. On the authors' methods: Across the 670 or so repertoires, a later analysis counted approximately 83 million unique TCR beta chains, 9.5 million to 12 million of which were shared by at least two donors. Raw reads were error-corrected and collapsed into unique sequences with a nearest-neighbor algorithm that merged closely related sequences to remove PCR and sequencing errors. CDR3 sequences were aligned to IMGT reference sequences to assign V, D and J gene segments. For a sequence to be retained, a match of at least six nucleotides to both a V gene segment and a J gene segment was required. Rearrangements were called productive when the CDR3 lacked stop codons and stayed in frame with V and J; all others were non-productive. CDR3 was defined by IMGT convention, running from the second conserved V-encoded cysteine to the conserved J-encoded phenylalanine. Sequences without an unambiguous match to a single V gene segment were excluded from the earlier analysis of 450 to 750 of the donors. In an earlier analysis of several hundred of the donors, V segments were called functional above 56.7% productive rearrangements and were called segregating when the between-donor standard deviation exceeded 5%. A statistical classification framework was built to diagnose cytomegalovirus status from the catalog of TCR beta chain sequences. V and J gene assignment, in a later analysis, came from comparing TCR nucleotide sequences with IMGT/GENE-DB human TR gene sequences. The TCRdist pipeline was used in a later analysis to assign CDR3 sequences and most-parsimonious VDJ recombination scenarios. In a later analysis, each TCR beta chain was defined by its CDR3 amino acid sequence together with its V-gene family, and reads lacking a unique V-gene family were excluded. As a way to deal with suspected cross-contamination and a sequencing artifact, a later analysis dropped 592 nucleotide sequences that were highly shared and had low generation probability. A later analysis calculated a clonal expansion index for each public chain from normalized within-repertoire ranks of inferred template counts. In a later analysis, generation probabilities were computed with a VDJ recombination model fitted to out-of-frame rearrangements, and the resulting probabilities were checked against IGoR. Hypergeometric tests were used in a later analysis to score TCR-TCR, TCR-HLA and TCR-CMV co-occurrence, with a repertoire-size bias correction applied to the TCR pairs. A later analysis estimated false discovery rates by permuting HLA or CMV assignments 20 times. In a later analysis, co-occurring TCRs were grouped using DBSCAN, with TCRdist sequence similarity added in when clustering inside HLA-allele-positive subsets. Repertoires with fewer than 30,000 or more than 120,000 public chains, plus five repertoires with anomalous nucleotide sharing, were excluded from co-occurrence clustering. The source is immuneACCESS, and TCRdb retained only in-frame sequences with V and J called. Part of the clones is not carried over; for the studies checked, unresolved V genes explain less than half of this, and the remainder is unexplained. V and J calls and clone size come straight from that table; D and trimming were deduced from the DNA. The sample includes about 200,000 clones, with 79% observed a single time. The ten largest clones add up to roughly 4.5% of the sample.

Relative to germline, V is missing 6 bases and J is missing 3 bases, with 3 bases of the junction outside any gene match. CDR1 and CDR2 (SQVTM, ANQGSEA) derive from the germline V gene. The CDR3 contains 13 residues, cysteine and phenylalanine counted. Here the CDR3 DNA is all that survives: 39 bases in frame from base 1. In this chain, TRBV29-1 is recombined with TRBJ2-5, with 11 bases aligning to TRBD2. This sequence originates from a woman under 40 in good health and CMV-seropositive. Sequencing input: PBMCs. The bases are TGCAGCGTCGGGGGACTAGCGGAAGAGACCCAGTACTTC. This yields the protein CSVGGLAEETQYF. The CDR3 plus the reference TRBV29-1 and TRBJ2-5 genes for the other parts give the full variable domain: SAVISQKPSRDICQRGTSLTIQCQVDSQVTMMFWYRQQPGQSLTLIATANQGSEATYESGFVIDKFPISRPNLTFSTLTVSNMSPEDSSIYLCSVGGLAEETQYFGPGTRLLVL.